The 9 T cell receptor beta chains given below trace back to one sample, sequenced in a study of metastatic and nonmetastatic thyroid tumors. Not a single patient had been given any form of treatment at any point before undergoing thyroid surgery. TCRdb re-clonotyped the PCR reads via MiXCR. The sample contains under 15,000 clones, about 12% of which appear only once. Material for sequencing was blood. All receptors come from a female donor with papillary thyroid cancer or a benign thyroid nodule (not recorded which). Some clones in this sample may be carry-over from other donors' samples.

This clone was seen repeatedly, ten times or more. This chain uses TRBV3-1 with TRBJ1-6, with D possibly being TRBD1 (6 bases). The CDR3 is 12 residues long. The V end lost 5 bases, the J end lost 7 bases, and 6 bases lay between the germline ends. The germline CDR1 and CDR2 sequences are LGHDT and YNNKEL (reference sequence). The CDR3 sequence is CASSDRNSPLHF. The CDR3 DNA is TGTGCCAGCAGCGACAGGAATTCACCCCTCCACTTT.

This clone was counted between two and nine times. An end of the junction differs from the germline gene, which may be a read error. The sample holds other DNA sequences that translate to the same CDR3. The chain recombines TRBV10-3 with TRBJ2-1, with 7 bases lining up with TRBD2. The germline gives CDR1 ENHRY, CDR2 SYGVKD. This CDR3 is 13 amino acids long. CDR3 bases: TGTGCCATCAGTGAGGATGGACTAGTAGAGCAGTCCTTC. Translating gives CAISEDGLVEQSF.

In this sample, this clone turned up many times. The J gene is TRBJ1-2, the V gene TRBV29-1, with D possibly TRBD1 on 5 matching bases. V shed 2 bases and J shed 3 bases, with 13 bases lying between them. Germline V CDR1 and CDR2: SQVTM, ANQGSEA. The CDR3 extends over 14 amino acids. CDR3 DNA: TGCAGCGTTGAACGGTTTCTGGGGGACTATGGCTACACCTTC. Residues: CSVERFLGDYGYTF.

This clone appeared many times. CDR3 residues: CASSLVEGIGEQYF. CDR3 DNA: TGTGCCAGCAGCTTAGTAGAGGGTATTGGAGAGCAGTACTTC. V usage is TRBV11-2 and J usage is TRBJ2-7, with a tentative D call TRBD2 (5 bases). The germline CDR1 and CDR2 sequences are SGHAT and FQNNGV. The CDR3 covers 14 residues. V lost 1 base and J 7 bases, leaving 14 bases between the germline ends.

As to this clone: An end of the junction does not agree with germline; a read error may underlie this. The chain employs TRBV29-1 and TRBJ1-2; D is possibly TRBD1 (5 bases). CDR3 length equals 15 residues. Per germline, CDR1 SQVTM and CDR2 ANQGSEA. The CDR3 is CSVPLSRETNYCYTF. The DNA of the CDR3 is TGCAGCGTTCCCCTCTCCAGGGAGACTAACTATTGCTACACCTTC.

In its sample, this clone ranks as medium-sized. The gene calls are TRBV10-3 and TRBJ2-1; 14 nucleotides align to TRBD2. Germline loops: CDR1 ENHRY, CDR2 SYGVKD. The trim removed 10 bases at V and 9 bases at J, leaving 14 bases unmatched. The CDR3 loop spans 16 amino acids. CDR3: CATQVKPGLAGAEQFF. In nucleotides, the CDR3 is TGTGCCACCCAGGTAAAACCGGGACTAGCGGGAGCTGAGCAGTTCTTC.

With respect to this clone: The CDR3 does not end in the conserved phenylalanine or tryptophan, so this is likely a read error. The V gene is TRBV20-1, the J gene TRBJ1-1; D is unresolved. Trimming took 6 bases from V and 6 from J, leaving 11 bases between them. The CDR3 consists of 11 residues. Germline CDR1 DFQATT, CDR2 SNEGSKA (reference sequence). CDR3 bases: TGCAGTGCCCTCCATGTTTCTGAAGCTTTCCTT. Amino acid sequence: CSALHVSEAFL.

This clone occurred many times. CDR3 DNA sequence: TGCGCCAGCAGCCCTGATTGGGGGCGGACGACCTACGAGCAGTACTTC. Its translation: CASSPDWGRTTYEQYF. The J gene is TRBJ2-7, the V gene TRBV5-1; a possible D gene is TRBD1 (6 bases). The V and J ends lost 4 bases and 2 bases respectively, with 19 bases between them. There are 16 residues in the CDR3. Germline CDR1 SGHRS, CDR2 YFSETQ.

CDR3 DNA: TGTGCCAGCAGCCAAGGGGGGATGAACACTGAAGCTTTCTTT. Its translation: CASSQGGMNTEAFF. This chain links TRBV28 with TRBJ1-1; maybe TRBD1 (6 bases). Germline V gene data show CDR1 as MDHEN and CDR2 as SYDVKM. The CDR3 runs to 14 residues. V shed 6 bases and J shed 0 bases, with 11 bases lying between them.